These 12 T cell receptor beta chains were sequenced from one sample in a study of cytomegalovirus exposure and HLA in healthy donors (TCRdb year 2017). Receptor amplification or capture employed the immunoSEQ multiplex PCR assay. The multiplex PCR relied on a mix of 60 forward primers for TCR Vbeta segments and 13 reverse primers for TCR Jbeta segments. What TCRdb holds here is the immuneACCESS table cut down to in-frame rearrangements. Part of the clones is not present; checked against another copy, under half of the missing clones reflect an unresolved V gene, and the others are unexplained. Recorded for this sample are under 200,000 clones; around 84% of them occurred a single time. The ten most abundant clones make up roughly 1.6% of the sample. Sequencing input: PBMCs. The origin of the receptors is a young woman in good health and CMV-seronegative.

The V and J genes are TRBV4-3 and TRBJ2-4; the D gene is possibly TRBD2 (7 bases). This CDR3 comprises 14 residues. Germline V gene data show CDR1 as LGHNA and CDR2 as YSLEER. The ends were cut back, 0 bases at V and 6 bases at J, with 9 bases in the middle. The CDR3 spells CASSQDRGGNIQYF. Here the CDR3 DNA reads TGCGCCAGCAGCCAAGATAGGGGGGGAAACATTCAGTACTTC.

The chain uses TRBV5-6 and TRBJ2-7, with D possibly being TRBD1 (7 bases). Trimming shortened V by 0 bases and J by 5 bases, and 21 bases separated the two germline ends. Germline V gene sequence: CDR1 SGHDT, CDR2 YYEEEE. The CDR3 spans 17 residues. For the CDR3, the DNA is TGTGCCAGCAGCTTGGCCGGGACAGCCGCCTCGGGGGACGAGCAGTACTTC. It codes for CASSLAGTAASGDEQYF.

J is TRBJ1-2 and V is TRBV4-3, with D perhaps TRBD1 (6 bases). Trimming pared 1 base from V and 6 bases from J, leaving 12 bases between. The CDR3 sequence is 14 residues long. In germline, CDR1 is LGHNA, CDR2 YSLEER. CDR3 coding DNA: TGCGCCAGCAGCCAAGTAGGGGGTTGGGATGGCTACACCTTC. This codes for CASSQVGGWDGYTF.

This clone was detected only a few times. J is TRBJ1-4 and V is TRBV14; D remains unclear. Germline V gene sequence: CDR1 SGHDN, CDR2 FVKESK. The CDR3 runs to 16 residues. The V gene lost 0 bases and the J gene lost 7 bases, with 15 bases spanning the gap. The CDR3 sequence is CASSQDRGRMVEKLFF. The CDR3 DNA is TGTGCCAGCAGCCAAGATCGAGGGAGGATGGTTGAAAAACTGTTTTTT.

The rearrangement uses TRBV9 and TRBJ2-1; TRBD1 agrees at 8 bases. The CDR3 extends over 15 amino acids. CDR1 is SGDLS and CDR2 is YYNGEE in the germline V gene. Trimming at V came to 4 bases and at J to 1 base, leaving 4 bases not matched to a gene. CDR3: CASSKGTGSYNEQFF. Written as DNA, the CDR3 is TGTGCCAGCAGCAAAGGGACAGGTTCCTACAATGAGCAGTTCTTC.

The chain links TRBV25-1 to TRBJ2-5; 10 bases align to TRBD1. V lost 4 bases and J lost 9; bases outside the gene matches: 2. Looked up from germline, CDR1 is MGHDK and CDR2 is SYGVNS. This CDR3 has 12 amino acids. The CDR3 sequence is CASSAGQGSQYF. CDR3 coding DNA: TGTGCCAGCAGTGCGGGACAGGGGTCCCAGTACTTC.

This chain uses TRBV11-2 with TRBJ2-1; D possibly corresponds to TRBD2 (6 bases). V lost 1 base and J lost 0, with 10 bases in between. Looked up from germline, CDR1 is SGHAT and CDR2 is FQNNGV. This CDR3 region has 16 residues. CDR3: CASSLGGKSSYNEQFF. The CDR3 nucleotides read TGTGCCAGCAGCTTAGGCGGGAAGAGCTCCTACAATGAGCAGTTCTTC.

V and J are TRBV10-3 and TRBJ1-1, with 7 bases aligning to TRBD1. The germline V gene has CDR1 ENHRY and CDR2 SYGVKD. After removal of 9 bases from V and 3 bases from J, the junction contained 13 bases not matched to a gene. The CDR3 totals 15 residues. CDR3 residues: CAIRTGEFPDTEAFF. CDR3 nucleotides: TGTGCCATTCGTACAGGGGAATTTCCGGACACTGAAGCTTTCTTT.

The CDR3 spells CASSAALLSWEAFF. The CDR3 DNA reads TGTGCCAGCAGCGCCGCCCTTCTGAGTTGGGAAGCTTTCTTT. The rearrangement joins TRBV7-2 to TRBJ1-1; D is unclear. The V gene's germline CDR1 is SGHTA and CDR2 FQGNSA. V gave up 5 bases and J gave up 8 bases, with 18 bases separating them. The CDR3 contains 14 residues.

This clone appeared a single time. Here the CDR3 DNA reads TGCGCCAGCAGCCAGCCCCAGGGAAGTGAGCCTGGCTACACCTTC. This sequence encodes CASSQPQGSEPGYTF. The chain combines TRBV4-1 with TRBJ1-2, with TRBD1 as a possible D gene (5 bases). The CDR3 runs 15 residues. The ends were cut back, 3 bases at V and 7 bases at J, with 18 bases in the middle. Germline CDR1 and CDR2: MGHRA and YSYEKL.

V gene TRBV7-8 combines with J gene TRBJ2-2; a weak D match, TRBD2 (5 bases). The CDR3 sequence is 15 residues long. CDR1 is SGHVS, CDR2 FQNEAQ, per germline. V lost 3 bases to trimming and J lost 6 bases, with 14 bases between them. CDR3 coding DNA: TGTGCCAGCAGCTTCTCAGTATCCGGGGCCGGGGAGCTGTTTTTT. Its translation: CASSFSVSGAGELFF.

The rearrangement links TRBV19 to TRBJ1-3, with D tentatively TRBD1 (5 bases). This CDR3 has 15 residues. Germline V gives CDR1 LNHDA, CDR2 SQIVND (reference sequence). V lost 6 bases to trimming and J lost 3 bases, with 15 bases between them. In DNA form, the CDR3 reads TGTGCCAGTAGCTGGGTGGGGGACTTTGGAAACACCATATATTTT. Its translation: CASSWVGDFGNTIYF. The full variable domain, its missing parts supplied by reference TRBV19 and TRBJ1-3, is DGGITQSPKYLFRKEGQNVTLSCEQNLNHDAMYWYRQDPGQGLRLIYYSQIVNDFQKGDIAEGYSVSREKKESFPLTVTSAQKNPTAFYLCASSWVGDFGNTIYFGEGSWLTVV.